Sequencing of this T cell receptor (beta chain) was carried out in a study of identical twins. TCRdb re-called the 5' RACE reads through MiXCR, storing one row per CDR3 protein. The sample gives some 630,000 distinct CDR3 sequences, about 7% of which show up once; over 1.5% is in the top ten. Broader study findings: Its conclusions, products of cross-sectional statistical analysis, did not come from following the same donors. For out-of-frame alpha sequences shared by twins, low generation probability was in excess.

The CDR3 spans 14 residues. The ends were cut back, 6 bases at V and 0 bases at J, with 11 bases in the middle. This clonotype came up a few times. Its antigen is still unknown. This sample also belongs to another study, concerning yellow fever vaccine responses in identical twins.

This chain joins TRBV12-3 or TRBV12-4 and TRBJ1-2; D ambiguous. The sequencing input was PBMCs. The receptor's source is a woman younger than 35 in good health. This CDR3 is CASSRSAPNYGYTF. The CDR3 nucleotides read TGTGCCAGCAGCCGAAGTGCCCCTAACTATGGCTACACCTTC.